The TCR beta chain described here comes from a study of blood T cell repertoires in COVID-19. Whole-study context: The samples span acute and convalescent COVID-19 from the United States, Italy and Spain.

As originally analysed: How many nucleated cells were present was estimated from reference gene primer amplification. Method: immunoSEQ multiplex PCR; TCRdb's copy keeps in-frame clones and lacks some. D and trimming come from the DNA, and the V and J calls and clone size come from that table. The top ten hold roughly 1.3% of the sample, which has 65,000 or so clones, roughly 90% seen once. The V and J ends lost 7 bases and 8 bases respectively, with 12 bases between them. The CDR3 length is 11 residues. The germline V gene encodes CDR1 SQVTM and CDR2 ANQGSEA. The J gene is TRBJ2-1, the V gene TRBV29-1; no clear D. The sequencing sample was made of peripheral blood. The source of this sequence is a man in his sixties with acute or convalescent COVID-19. In DNA form, the CDR3 reads TGCAGCGCTGCCAACATGGATGAGCAGTTCTTC. It encodes CSAANMDEQFF.